Sequencing of this TCR beta chain was carried out in a study of shared clonotypes between healthy human individuals. DNA input for the unsorted PBMC replicate PCRs was approximately 300 ng, about 32,000 T cell genomes. Unsorted PBMC DNA was sequenced on ten immunoSEQ deep assay plates. Method: immunoSEQ multiplex PCR; TCRdb's copy keeps in-frame clones and lacks some. The sample includes around 500,000 clones, 79% of them seen just once. Unsorted samples relied on about 86 million PBMCs, which served as the source of genomic DNA. V lost 5 bases and J lost 1, with 11 bases in between. Germline CDR1 reads ENHRY; CDR2 reads SYGVKD. This CDR3 has 14 residues.

Sequencing was carried out using PBMCs. This clonotype originated in a middle-aged woman in good health. Some clones in this sample may be carry-over from other donors' samples. This chain uses TRBV10-3 with TRBJ2-5; tentatively, D is TRBD2 (6 bases). The CDR3 bases are TGTGCCATCAGTAAACTGGGGGGCCAAGAGACCCAGTACTTC. Protein product: CAISKLGGQETQYF.